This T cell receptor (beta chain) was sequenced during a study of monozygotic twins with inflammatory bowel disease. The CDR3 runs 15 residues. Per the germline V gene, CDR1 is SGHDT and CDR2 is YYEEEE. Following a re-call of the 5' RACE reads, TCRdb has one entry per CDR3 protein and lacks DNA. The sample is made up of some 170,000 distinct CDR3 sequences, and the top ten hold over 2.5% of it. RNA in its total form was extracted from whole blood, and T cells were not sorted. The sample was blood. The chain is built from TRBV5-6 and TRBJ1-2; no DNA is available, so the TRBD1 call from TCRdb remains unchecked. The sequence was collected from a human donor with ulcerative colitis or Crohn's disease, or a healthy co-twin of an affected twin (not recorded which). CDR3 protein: CASSVGQGRGYGYTF.